These 20 T cell receptor beta chains were sequenced from one sample in a study of T cell changes during pregnancy in multiple sclerosis. Profiling relied on immunoSEQ multiplex PCR, and the TCRdb table lists in-frame clones only, not all of them. The sample records tens of thousands of clones, 80% to 95% being singletons. This specimen consisted of CD4+ T cells from peripheral blood mononuclear cells, obtained after pregnancy. These receptors all come from a female donor in good health, enrolled as a control in a pregnancy study.

The chain uses TRBV7-2 and TRBJ2-5, with D uncertain. CDR3 length equals 16 residues. The V end was cut by 1 base, the J end by 5 bases, with 17 bases between. The germline CDR1 and CDR2 sequences are SGHTA and FQGNSA. The CDR3 bases are TGTGCCAGCAGCTTAGGGCCCGCCGCGGTCGGGGAGACCCAGTACTTC. It specifies CASSLGPAAVGETQYF.

The rearrangement joins TRBV5-4 to TRBJ2-5; D might be TRBD2 (5 bases). V was pared by 0 bases and J by 3 bases, with 6 bases between. Per the germline V gene, CDR1 is SGHNT and CDR2 is YYREEE (reference sequence). The CDR3 length is 13 residues. CDR3 in DNA: TGTGCCAGCAGCTTGGTCGGGGAAGAGACCCAGTACTTC. Translated, it gives CASSLVGEETQYF.

The chain recombines TRBV27 with TRBJ1-6; D perhaps matches TRBD1 (6 bases). There are 16 residues in the CDR3. CDR1 MNHEY and CDR2 SMNVEV come from the germline V gene (reference sequence). Trimming stripped 2 bases from V and 7 bases from J, with 15 bases between. The CDR3 loop reads CASSLPRIQGNSPLHF. In nucleotides, the CDR3 is TGTGCCAGCAGTTTACCCCGTATACAGGGCAATTCACCCCTCCACTTT.

The chain uses TRBV7-8 and TRBJ1-1; TRBD1 is a possible D gene (6 bases). Trimming removed 5 bases from V and 1 base from J, with 11 bases in between. Per the germline V gene, CDR1 is SGHVS and CDR2 is FQNEAQ. This CDR3 comprises 14 residues. This CDR3 is CASSVGHQNTEAFF. CDR3 DNA sequence: TGTGCCAGCAGCGTGGGACACCAGAACACTGAAGCTTTCTTT.

The chain couples TRBV11-2 to TRBJ2-7; TRBD2 matches 7 bases. The germline CDR1 and CDR2 sequences are SGHAT and FQNNGV. With V trimmed by 2 bases and J by 6 bases, 1 base remained unmatched. The CDR3 contains 12 residues. This CDR3 reads CASSLQRGEQYF. The CDR3 DNA follows: TGTGCCAGCAGCTTACAGCGGGGCGAGCAGTACTTC.

The CDR3 is CASSVDWGGGEQFF. CDR3 coding DNA: TGTGCCAGCAGCGTAGACTGGGGAGGGGGGGAGCAGTTCTTC. The rearrangement links TRBV9 to TRBJ2-1, with D possibly TRBD2 on 7 matching bases. The ends were cut back, 0 bases at V and 10 bases at J, with 14 bases in the middle. The CDR3 totals 14 residues. The germline CDR1 and CDR2 sequences are SGDLS and YYNGEE. Full variable domain (rest looked up from reference TRBV9 and TRBJ2-1): DSGVTQTPKHLITATGQRVTLRCSPRSGDLSVYWYQQSLDQGLQFLIQYYNGEERAKGNILERFSAQQFPDLHSELNLSSLELGDSALYFCASSVDWGGGEQFFGPGTRLTVL.

The J gene is TRBJ2-5, the V gene TRBV30; 9 bases fit TRBD1. The CDR3 is made up of 14 amino acids. Trimming at V came to 3 bases and at J to 1 base, leaving 3 bases not matched to a gene. In germline, CDR1 is GTSNPN, CDR2 SVGIG (reference sequence). This chain's CDR3 is CAWRGDRVQETQYF. Here the CDR3 DNA reads TGTGCCTGGAGAGGGGACAGGGTCCAAGAGACCCAGTACTTC.

This chain uses TRBV6-1 with TRBJ1-2; no firm D call. The CDR3 covers 11 residues. Germline V gene data show CDR1 as MNHNS and CDR2 as SASEGT. The V end lost 7 bases, the J end lost 6 bases, and 9 bases lay between the germline ends. The DNA for the CDR3 is TGTGCCAGCACGGGTTATCATGGCTACACCTTC. Translated: CASTGYHGYTF.

Remarks on this clone: Germline is not matched at one junction end, which may reflect a read error. This sequence joins TRBV7-7 and TRBJ1-1, with D perhaps matching TRBD1 (6 bases). Germline V gene data show CDR1 as SSHAT and CDR2 as FNYEAQ (reference sequence). The CDR3 is 13 amino acids. The CDR3 sequence: CASSYTTGTEAFF. CDR3 nucleotides: TGTGCTAGCAGCTATACGACAGGAACTGAAGCTTTCTTT.

This clone showed up just a few times. The rearrangement links TRBV10-3 to TRBJ1-3; tentatively, D is TRBD1 (6 bases). Looked up from germline, CDR1 is ENHRY and CDR2 is SYGVKD. With 3 bases removed from V and 0 bases from J, the gap between germline ends came to 12 bases. CDR3 length: 16 residues. This CDR3 is CAISDPGQISGNTIYF. The CDR3 coding sequence is TGTGCCATCAGTGATCCCGGACAGATCTCTGGAAACACCATATATTTT.

DNA of the CDR3: TGTGCCAGCAGTGGAGCGGACAGTCGCTCTGGAAACACCATATATTTT. As protein: CASSGADSRSGNTIYF. The chain joins TRBV6-1 to TRBJ1-3, with a tentative D call TRBD1 (6 bases). This CDR3 comprises 16 residues. Trimming pared 4 bases from V and 0 bases from J, leaving 13 bases between. From germline, CDR1 is MNHNS and CDR2 SASEGT.

This clone was observed a single time. CDR3 DNA sequence: TGTGCCAGCAGCTTAGAGGCGGGGAGGAGCTACGAGCAGTACTTC. The encoded protein is CASSLEAGRSYEQYF. The chain joins TRBV7-2 to TRBJ2-7, with TRBD2 as a possible D gene (6 bases). In germline, CDR1 is SGHTA, CDR2 FQGNSA. The ends were cut back, 1 base at V and 3 bases at J, with 13 bases in the middle. This CDR3 has 15 amino acids.

In this sample, this clone turned up once. J is TRBJ2-1 and V is TRBV19; 8 nucleotides agree with TRBD2. Germline lookup yields CDR1 LNHDA and CDR2 SQIVND (reference sequence). Unmatched junction bases numbered 11, after V lost 2 bases and J lost 8 bases. This CDR3 spans 16 amino acids. The CDR3 DNA follows: TGTGCCAGTAGTATAAATGGCGGGGGGCCGGTGGATGAGCAGTTCTTC. Residues: CASSINGGGPVDEQFF.

In DNA, the CDR3 is TGTGCCAGCAGCCACAGCCTGTCCCTTAATAACTATGGCTACACCTTC. This codes for CASSHSLSLNNYGYTF. V and J are TRBV7-8 and TRBJ1-2; unclear D gene. Per the germline V gene, CDR1 is SGHVS and CDR2 is FQNEAQ. Trimming took off 5 bases at V and 1 base at J, with 17 bases between the two ends. The CDR3 length is 16 residues.

The chain combines TRBV7-3 with TRBJ2-1; 8 nucleotides match TRBD2. CDR3 size: 17 residues. The V segment lost 5 bases and the J segment 7 bases; nucleotides outside the gene matches: 16. Germline V gene lookup returns CDR1 SGHTA and CDR2 FQGTGA. The CDR3 loop reads CASSLAGGAGGQNEQFF. The CDR3 coding sequence is TGTGCCAGCAGCCTAGCGGGCGGGGCGGGGGGTCAGAATGAGCAGTTCTTC.

The chain recombines TRBV18 with TRBJ1-1; 8 bases map to TRBD1. The CDR3 totals 15 residues. Trimming cost V 5 bases and J 2 bases; bases outside gene matches: 7. Germline CDR1 is KGHSH and CDR2 is LQKENI. CDR3 in amino acids: CASSSGQVTNTEAFF. The CDR3 DNA reads TGTGCCAGCTCATCGGGACAGGTCACTAACACTGAAGCTTTCTTT.

The CDR3: CASSPPASGGGYTF. As DNA, the CDR3 is TGTGCCAGCTCACCACCGGCCTCCGGAGGGGGCTACACCTTC. The chain links TRBV18 to TRBJ1-2; D not resolved. V lost 0 bases and J lost 8, with 13 bases in between. This CDR3 contains 14 residues. Germline CDR1 reads KGHSH; CDR2 reads LQKENI.

V gene TRBV2 combines with J gene TRBJ1-5; D is ambiguous. CDR1 SNHLY and CDR2 FYNNEI come from the germline V gene. V lost 6 bases and J lost 4, with 7 bases in between. CDR3 length: 12 amino acids. The CDR3 spells CASRRDNQPQHF. For the CDR3, the DNA is TGTGCCAGCAGGAGGGATAATCAGCCCCAGCATTTT. The variable domain in full, with the rest retrieved from reference TRBV2 and TRBJ1-5, is EPEVTQTPSHQVTQMGQEVILRCVPISNHLYFYWYRQILGQKVEFLVSFYNNEISEKSEIFDDQFSVERPDGSNFTLKIRSTKLEDSAMYFCASRRDNQPQHFGDGTRLSIL.

This clone was seen just once. The chain carries TRBV19 and TRBJ1-1; D is perhaps TRBD1 (6 bases). Per germline, CDR1 LNHDA and CDR2 SQIVND (reference sequence). V was trimmed by 9 bases and J by 0 bases, leaving 14 bases between them. This CDR3 comprises 14 residues. CDR3 nucleotide sequence: TGTGCCAGCACACGGACAGCCTTGAACACTGAAGCTTTCTTT. It codes for CASTRTALNTEAFF.

This clone came up once. The gene calls are TRBV30 and TRBJ2-7, with 8 nucleotides matching TRBD1. The CDR3 covers 15 residues. Germline assignment: CDR1 GTSNPN and CDR2 SVGIG (reference sequence). V lost 3 bases to trimming and J lost 0 bases; unmatched junction nucleotides: 7. DNA for the CDR3: TGTGCCTGGAGGGTTACAGGGGGTCCCTCCTACGAGCAGTACTTC. Translated: CAWRVTGGPSYEQYF.